This entry describes one TCR beta chain. The antigen remains unidentified. These data belong to a study of beta chain features in type 1 diabetes. Across the whole study: Taken together, all samples contributed 107,917,701 examined sorted cells.

Since all of the isolated RNA was reverse transcribed, expressed TCRB transcripts were what got sequenced. The average read count of naive, central memory and regulatory T cell samples was around 3.8 million. Profiling relied on immunoSEQ multiplex PCR, and the TCRdb table lists in-frame clones only, not all of them. The sample shows about 900,000 clones, about 17% of them seen only once. On average, the one heparinised blood draw given by each donor was about 116 mL. Overall study findings and caveats: Significant though moderate, a shortening of TCRB CDR3s appeared in all four CD4+ subsets of Type 1 diabetes patients.

V gave up 6 bases and J gave up 5 bases; unmatched junction bases: 16. CDR1 is MDHEN, CDR2 SYDVKM, per germline. The CDR3 extends over 18 amino acids. The TCR sequence derives from a woman aged 18-30 years in good health. This rearrangement joins TRBV28 to TRBJ1-1; 12 nucleotides agree with TRBD1. Sequencing was carried out using naive CD4+ T cells from blood. CDR3 sequence: CASRRSGTGGAKKTEAFF. DNA of the CDR3: TGTGCCAGCAGACGTTCTGGGACAGGGGGCGCGAAGAAAACTGAAGCTTTCTTT.